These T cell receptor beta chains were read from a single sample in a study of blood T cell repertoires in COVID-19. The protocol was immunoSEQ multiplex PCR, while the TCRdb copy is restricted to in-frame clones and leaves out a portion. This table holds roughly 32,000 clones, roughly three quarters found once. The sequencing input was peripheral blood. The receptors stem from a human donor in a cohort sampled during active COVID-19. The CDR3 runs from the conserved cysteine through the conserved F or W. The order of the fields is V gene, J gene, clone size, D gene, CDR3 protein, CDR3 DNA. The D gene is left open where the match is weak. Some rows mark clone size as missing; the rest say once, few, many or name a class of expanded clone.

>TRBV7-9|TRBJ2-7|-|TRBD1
CASSLGQGKFYEQYF
TGTGCCAGCAGCTTGGGACAGGGCAAATTCTACGAGCAGTACTTC
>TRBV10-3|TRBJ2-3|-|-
CAIGPDFTDTQYF
TGTGCCATCGGGCCGGACTTCACAGATACGCAGTATTTT
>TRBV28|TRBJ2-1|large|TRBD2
CASSFVVASGRYEQFF
TGTGCCAGCAGTTTCGTCGTGGCTAGCGGGAGATATGAGCAGTTCTTC
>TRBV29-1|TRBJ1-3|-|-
CSVVPPRDRDTVSGNTIYF
TGCAGCGTTGTCCCGCCCCGAGACCGGGACACGGTCTCTGGAAACACCATATATTTT
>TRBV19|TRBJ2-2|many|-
CASSIGAGGELFF
TGTGCCAGTAGTATCGGCGCGGGAGGGGAGCTGTTTTTT
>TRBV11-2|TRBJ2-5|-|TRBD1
CASSHFKIGRQGSETQYF
TGTGCCAGCAGCCACTTCAAGATAGGCAGACAGGGATCGGAGACCCAGTACTTC
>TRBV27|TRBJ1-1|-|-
CASTRQFNTEAFF
TGTGCCAGCACCAGACAGTTTAACACTGAAGCTTTCTTT
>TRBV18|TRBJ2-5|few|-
CASSPPRDQEEKTQYF
TGTGCCAGCTCACCGCCGCGAGACCAGGAGGAAAAGACCCAGTACTTC
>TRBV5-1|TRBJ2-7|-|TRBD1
CASSLGQGREQYF
TGCGCCAGCAGCTTAGGACAGGGGCGCGAGCAGTACTTC
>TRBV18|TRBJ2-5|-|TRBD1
CASSPTRLDRGETQYF
TGTGCCAGCTCACCCACGAGGCTTGACAGGGGAGAGACCCAGTACTTC
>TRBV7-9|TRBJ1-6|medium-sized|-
CASSLGWSSSPLHF
TGTGCCAGCAGCTTAGGCTGGTCGAGTTCACCCCTCCACTTT
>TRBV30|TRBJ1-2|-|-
CAWSVQALGVGGYTF
TGTGCCTGGAGTGTACAGGCTTTAGGGGTCGGGGGCTACACCTTC
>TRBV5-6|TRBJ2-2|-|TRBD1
CASSDPTGGVGELFF
TGTGCCAGCAGCGACCCGACAGGGGGGGTCGGGGAGCTGTTTTTT
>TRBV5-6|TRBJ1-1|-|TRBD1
CASSSGQGRWNTEAFF
TGTGCCAGCAGCTCGGGACAGGGGAGATGGAACACTGAAGCTTTCTTT
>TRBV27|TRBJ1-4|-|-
CASSLSRGRHEKLFF
TGTGCCAGCAGTTTATCCCGGGGGAGGCATGAAAAACTGTTTTTT
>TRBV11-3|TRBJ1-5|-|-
CASSQRDSQGLGDQPQHF
TGTGCCAGCAGCCAAAGGGATTCACAGGGATTGGGGGATCAGCCCCAGCATTTT
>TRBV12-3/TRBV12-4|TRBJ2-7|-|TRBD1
CASTQTGTYEQYF
TGTGCCAGCACCCAGACAGGGACCTACGAGCAGTACTTC
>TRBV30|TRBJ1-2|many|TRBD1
CAWSARQGIDGYTF
TGTGCCTGGAGTGCACGACAGGGGATTGATGGCTACACCTTC